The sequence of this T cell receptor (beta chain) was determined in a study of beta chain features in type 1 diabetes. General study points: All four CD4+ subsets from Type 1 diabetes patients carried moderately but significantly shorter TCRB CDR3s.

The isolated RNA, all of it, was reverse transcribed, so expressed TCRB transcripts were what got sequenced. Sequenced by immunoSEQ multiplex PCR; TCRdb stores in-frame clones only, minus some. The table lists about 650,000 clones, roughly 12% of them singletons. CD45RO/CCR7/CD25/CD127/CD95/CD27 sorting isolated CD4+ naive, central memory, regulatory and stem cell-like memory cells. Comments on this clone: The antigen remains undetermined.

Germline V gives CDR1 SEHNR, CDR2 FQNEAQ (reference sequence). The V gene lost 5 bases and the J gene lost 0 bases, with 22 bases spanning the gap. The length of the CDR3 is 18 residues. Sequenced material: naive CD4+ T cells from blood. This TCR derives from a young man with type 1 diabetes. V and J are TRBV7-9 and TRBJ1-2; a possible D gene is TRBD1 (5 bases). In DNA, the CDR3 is TGTGCCAGCAGCCTAACTGGACGGAGGGACCTCACTAACTATGGCTACACCTTC. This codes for CASSLTGRRDLTNYGYTF.